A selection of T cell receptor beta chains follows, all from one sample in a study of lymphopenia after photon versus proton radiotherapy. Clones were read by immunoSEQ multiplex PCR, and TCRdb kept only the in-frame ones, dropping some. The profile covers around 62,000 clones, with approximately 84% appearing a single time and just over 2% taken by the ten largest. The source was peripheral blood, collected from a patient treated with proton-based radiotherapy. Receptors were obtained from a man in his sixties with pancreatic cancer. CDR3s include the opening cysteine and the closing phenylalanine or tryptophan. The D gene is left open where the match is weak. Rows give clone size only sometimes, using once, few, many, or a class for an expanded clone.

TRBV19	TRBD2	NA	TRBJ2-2	TGTGCCAGTAGACCTAGCGGGAGGCAGAACACCGGGGAGCTGTTTTTT	CASRPSGRQNTGELFF
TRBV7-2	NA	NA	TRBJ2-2	TGTGCCAGCAGACCGGGACTTTCTCACACCGGGGAGCTGTTTTTT	CASRPGLSHTGELFF
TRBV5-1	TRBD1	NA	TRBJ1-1	TGCGCCACCTCCCAGGGGGGAGCGAACACTGAAGCTTTCTTT	CATSQGGANTEAFF
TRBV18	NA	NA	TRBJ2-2	TGTGCCAGCTCGTCAATCAATCGGGCGAACACCGGGGAGCTGTTTTTT	CASSSINRANTGELFF
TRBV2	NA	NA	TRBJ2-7	TGTGCCAGCAATAAACCGGGCCTTACTCAAAACTACGAGCAGTACTTC	CASNKPGLTQNYEQYF
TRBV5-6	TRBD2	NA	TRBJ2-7	TGTGCCAGCAGCACTAGCGGGAGTCCCTACGAGCAGTACTTC	CASSTSGSPYEQYF
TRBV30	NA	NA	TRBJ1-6	TGTGCCTGGAGTGTACAGGGAGATTCACCCCTCCACTTT	CAWSVQGDSPLHF
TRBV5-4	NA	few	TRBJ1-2	TGTGCCAGCAGCGGACTGGGGGGAGACGGCTACACCTTC	CASSGLGGDGYTF
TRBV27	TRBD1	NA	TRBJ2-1	TGTGCCAGCAGCCGCAGACAGGGGGCGCAAAATGAGCAGTTCTTC	CASSRRQGAQNEQFF
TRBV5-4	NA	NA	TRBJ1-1	TGTGCCAGCAGCTTGAGGGGTGCCAACACTGAAGCTTTCTTT	CASSLRGANTEAFF
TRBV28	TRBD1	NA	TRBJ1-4	TGTGCCAGCAGCCCTCTTCGGGACAGGGGGCAGGGAACTAATGAAAAACTGTTTTTT	CASSPLRDRGQGTNEKLFF
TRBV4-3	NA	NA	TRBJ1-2	TGCGCCAGCAGCCCCGCAGGCCCTCGAGGAAGGGGCTACACCTTC	CASSPAGPRGRGYTF
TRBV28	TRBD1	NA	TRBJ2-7	TGTGCCAGCAGTCCAGGGACAGGTGGGGACGAGCAGTACTTC	CASSPGTGGDEQYF
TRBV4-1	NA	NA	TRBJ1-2	TGCGCCAGCAGCCAAAGTTTAGGATTGAACTATGGCTACACCTTC	CASSQSLGLNYGYTF
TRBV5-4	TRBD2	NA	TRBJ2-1	TGTGCCAGCAGCTCCTTAGCGGGAGGGTTGAATGAGCAGTTCTTC	CASSSLAGGLNEQFF
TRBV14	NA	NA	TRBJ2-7	TGTGCCAGCAGCCGGAGACGCAGGGAAGCCTACGAGCAGTACTTC	CASSRRRREAYEQYF
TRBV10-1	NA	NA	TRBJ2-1	TGCGCCAGCAGTGTTGATGGGGGAAATGAGCAGTTCTTC	CASSVDGGNEQFF